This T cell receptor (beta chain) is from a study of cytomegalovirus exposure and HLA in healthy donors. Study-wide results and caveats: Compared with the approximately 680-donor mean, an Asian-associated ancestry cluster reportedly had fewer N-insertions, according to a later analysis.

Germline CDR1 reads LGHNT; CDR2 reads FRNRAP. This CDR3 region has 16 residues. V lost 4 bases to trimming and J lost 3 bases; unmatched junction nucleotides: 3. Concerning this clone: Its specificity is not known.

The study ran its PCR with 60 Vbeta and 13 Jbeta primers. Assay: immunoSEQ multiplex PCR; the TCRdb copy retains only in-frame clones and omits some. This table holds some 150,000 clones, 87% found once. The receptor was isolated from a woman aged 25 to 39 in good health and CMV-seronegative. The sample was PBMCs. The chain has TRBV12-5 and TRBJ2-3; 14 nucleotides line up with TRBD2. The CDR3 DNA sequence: TGTGCTAGTGGTTGGGGGACTAGCGGGAGAACAGATACGCAGTATTTT. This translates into CASGWGTSGRTDTQYF.